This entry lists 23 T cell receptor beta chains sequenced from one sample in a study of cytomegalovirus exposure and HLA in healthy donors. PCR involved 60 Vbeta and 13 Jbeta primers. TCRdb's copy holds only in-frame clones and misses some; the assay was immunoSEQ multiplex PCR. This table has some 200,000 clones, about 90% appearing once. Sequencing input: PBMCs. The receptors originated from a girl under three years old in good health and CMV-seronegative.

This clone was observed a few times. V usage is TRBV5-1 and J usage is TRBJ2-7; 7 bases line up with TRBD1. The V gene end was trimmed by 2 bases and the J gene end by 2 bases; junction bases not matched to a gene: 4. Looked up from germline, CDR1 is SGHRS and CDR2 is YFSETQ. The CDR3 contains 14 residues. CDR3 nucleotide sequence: TGCGCCAGCAGCTTACGACAGGGTACCTACGAGCAGTACTTC. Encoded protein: CASSLRQGTYEQYF.

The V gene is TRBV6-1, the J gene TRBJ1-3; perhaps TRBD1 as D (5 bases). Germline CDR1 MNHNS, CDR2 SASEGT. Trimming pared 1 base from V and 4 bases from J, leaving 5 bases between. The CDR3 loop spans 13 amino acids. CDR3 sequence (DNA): TGTGCCAGCAGTGAAGACAGGGGAAACACCATATATTTT. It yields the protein CASSEDRGNTIYF.

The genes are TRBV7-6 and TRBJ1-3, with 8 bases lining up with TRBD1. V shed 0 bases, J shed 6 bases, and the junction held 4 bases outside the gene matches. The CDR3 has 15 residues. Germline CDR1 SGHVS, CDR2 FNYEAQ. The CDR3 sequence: CASSLARGHKNTIYF. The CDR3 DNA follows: TGTGCCAGCAGCTTAGCCAGGGGGCATAAAAACACCATATATTTT.

The CDR3 is CASSLWEYNEQFF. CDR3 nucleotides: TGTGCCAGCAGCCTGTGGGAGTACAATGAGCAGTTCTTC. The chain couples TRBV12-1 to TRBJ2-1; the DNA was not compared with TRBD2, the D call given in the table. TRBV12-1 represents a pseudogene. CDR3 size: 13 residues.

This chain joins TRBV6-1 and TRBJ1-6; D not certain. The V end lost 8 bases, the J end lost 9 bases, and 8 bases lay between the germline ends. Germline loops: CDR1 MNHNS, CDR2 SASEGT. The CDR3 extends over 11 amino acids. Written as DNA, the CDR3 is TGTGCCAGCTTTGGCGGTTCACCCCTCCACTTT. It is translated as CASFGGSPLHF.

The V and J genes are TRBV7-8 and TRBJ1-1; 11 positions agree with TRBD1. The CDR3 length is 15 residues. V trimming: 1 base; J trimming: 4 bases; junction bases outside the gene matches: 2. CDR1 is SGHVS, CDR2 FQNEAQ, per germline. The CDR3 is CASSLGGTGGTEAFF. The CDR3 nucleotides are TGTGCCAGCAGCTTAGGGGGGACAGGGGGCACTGAAGCTTTCTTT.

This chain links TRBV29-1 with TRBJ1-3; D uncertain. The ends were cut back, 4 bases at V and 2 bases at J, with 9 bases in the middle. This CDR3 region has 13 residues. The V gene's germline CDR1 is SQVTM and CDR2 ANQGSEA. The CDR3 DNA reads TGCAGCGTTGCTGTGGCACCTGGAAACACCATATATTTT. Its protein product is CSVAVAPGNTIYF.

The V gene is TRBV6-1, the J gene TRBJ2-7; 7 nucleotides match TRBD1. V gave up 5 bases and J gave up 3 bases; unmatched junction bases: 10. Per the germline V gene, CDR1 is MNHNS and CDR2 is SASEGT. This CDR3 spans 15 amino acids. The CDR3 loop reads CASSQTPGQYYEQYF. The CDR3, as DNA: TGTGCCAGCAGTCAAACCCCGGGACAGTACTACGAGCAGTACTTC.

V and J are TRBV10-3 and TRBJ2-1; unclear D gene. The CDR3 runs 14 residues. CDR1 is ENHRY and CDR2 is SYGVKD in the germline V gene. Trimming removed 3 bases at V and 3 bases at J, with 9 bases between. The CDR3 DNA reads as TGTGCCATCAGTGATGTGGGCTACTACAATGAGCAGTTCTTC. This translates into CAISDVGYYNEQFF.

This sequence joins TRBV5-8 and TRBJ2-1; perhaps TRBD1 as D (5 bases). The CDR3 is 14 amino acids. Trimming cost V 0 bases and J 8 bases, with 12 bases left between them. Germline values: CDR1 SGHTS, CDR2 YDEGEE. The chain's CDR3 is CASSLGQGADEQFF. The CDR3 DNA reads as TGTGCCAGCAGCTTGGGGCAGGGTGCCGATGAGCAGTTCTTC.

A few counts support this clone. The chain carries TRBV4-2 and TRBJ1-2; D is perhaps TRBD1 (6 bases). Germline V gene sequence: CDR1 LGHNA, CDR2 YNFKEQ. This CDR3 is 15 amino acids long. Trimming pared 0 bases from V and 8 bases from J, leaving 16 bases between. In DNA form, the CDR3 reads TGTGCCAGCAGCCAAGATCTCCACAGGGTGCAGGGCTACACCTTC. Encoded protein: CASSQDLHRVQGYTF.

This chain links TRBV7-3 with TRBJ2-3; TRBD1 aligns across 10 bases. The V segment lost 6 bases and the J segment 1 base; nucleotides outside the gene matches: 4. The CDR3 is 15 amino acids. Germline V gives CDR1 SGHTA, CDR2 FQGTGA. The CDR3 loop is CASSTGTGGTDTQYF. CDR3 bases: TGTGCCAGCAGTACCGGGACAGGGGGCACAGATACGCAGTATTTT.

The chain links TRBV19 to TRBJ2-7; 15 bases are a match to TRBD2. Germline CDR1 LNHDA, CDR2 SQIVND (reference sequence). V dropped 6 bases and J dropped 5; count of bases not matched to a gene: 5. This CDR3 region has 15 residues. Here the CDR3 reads CASSRGLAGGDEQYF. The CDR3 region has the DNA TGTGCCAGTAGCCGAGGACTAGCGGGGGGGGACGAGCAGTACTTC.

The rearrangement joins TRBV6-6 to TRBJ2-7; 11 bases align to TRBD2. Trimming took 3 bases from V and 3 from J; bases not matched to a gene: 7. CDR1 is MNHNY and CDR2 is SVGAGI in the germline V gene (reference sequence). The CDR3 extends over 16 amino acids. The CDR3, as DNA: TGTGCCAGCAGTTATATAACTAGCGGGAGAAACTACGAGCAGTACTTC. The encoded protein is CASSYITSGRNYEQYF.

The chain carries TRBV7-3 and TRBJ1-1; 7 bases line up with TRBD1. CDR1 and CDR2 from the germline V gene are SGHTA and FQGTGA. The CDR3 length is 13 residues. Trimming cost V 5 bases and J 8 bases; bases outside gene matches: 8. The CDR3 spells CASSPEGAGEAFF. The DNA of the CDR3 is TGTGCCAGCAGCCCTGAGGGGGCAGGGGAAGCTTTCTTT.

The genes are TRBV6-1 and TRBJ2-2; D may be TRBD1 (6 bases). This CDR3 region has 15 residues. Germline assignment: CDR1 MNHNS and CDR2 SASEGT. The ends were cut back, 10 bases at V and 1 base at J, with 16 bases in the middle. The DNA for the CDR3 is TGTGCCACCCAAGGCAGGGGATTGAACACCGGGGAGCTGTTTTTT. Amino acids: CATQGRGLNTGELFF.

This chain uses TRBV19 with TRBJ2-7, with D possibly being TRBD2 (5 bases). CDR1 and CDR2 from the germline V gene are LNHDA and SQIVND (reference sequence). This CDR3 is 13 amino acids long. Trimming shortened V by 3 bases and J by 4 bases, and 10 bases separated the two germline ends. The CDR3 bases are TGTGCCAGTAGTATTGGGGAGTTATACGAGCAGTACTTC. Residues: CASSIGELYEQYF.

The CDR3 DNA sequence: TGTGCCAGCAGCGTAGTACCCAGGGGAGAGAGCGGGACACCCTACGAGCAGTACTTC. Translating it yields CASSVVPRGESGTPYEQYF. The chain joins TRBV9 to TRBJ2-7, with a tentative D call TRBD2 (7 bases). Trimming left V 0 bases short and J 2 bases short, with 24 bases between. The CDR3 is made up of 19 amino acids. Germline V gives CDR1 SGDLS, CDR2 YYNGEE.

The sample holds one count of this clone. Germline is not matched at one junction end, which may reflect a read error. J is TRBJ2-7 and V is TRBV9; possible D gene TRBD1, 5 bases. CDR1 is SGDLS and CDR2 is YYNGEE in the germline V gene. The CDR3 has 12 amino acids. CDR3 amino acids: CPQGKRNYEQYF. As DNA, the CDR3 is TGCCCCCAGGGTAAGAGGAACTACGAGCAGTACTTC. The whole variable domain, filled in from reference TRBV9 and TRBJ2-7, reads DSGVTQTPKHLITATGQRVTLRCSPRSGDLSVYWYQQSLDQGLQFLIQYYNGEERAKGNILERFSAQQFPDLHSELNLSSLELGDSALYFCPQGKRNYEQYFGPGTRLTVT.

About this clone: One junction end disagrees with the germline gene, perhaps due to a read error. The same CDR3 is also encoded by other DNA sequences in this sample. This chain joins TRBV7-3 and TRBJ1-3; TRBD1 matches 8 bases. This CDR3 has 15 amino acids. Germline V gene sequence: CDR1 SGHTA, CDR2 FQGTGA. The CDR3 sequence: CASSLGQGSGNTIYF. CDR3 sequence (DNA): TGTGCCAGTAGCTTAGGACAGGGCTCTGGAAACACCATATATTTT. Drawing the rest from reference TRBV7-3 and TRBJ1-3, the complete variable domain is GAGVSQTPSNKVTEKGKYVELRCDPISGHTALYWYRQSLGQGPEFLIYFQGTGAADDSGLPNDRFFAVRPEGSVSTLKIQRTERGDSAVYLCASSLGQGSGNTIYFGEGSWLTVV.

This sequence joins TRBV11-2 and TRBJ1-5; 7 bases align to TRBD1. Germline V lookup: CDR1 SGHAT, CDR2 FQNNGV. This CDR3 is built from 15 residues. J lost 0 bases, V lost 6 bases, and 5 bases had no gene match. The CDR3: CASSATGHSNQPQHF. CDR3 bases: TGTGCCAGCAGTGCGACAGGGCATAGCAATCAGCCCCAGCATTTT.

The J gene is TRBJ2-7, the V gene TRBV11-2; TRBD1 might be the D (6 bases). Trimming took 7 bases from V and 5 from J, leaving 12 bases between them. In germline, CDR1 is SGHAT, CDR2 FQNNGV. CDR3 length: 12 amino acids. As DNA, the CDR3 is TGTGCCAGCACTCTGGGGGCAGACGAGCAGTACTTC. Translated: CASTLGADEQYF.

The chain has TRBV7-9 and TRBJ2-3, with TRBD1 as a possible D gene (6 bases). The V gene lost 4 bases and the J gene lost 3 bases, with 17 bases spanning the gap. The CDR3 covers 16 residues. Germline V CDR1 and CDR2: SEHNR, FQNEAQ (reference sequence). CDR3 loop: CASSSSSQGWTDTQYF. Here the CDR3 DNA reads TGTGCCAGCAGCTCCTCGAGCCAGGGGTGGACAGATACGCAGTATTTT.